Listed below are T cell receptor beta chains from one sample, sequenced in a study of tissue T cells after allogeneic stem cell transplantation. Assay: immunoSEQ multiplex PCR; the TCRdb copy retains only in-frame clones and omits some. The data show roughly 3,200 clones, 55% to 75% seen once. The starting material was tissue from the right colon, obtained at autopsy. Receptors originate from a male donor at least 60 years old with lung cancer. Each CDR3 is given with its conserved first and last residue. D genes are given only for firm matches. Clone size is given for some rows only: seen once, a few or many times, or a class if the clone is expanded.

NA,TRBJ2-5,TRBV5-4,TRBD1,CASSPRDRGGETQYF,TGTGCCAGCAGCCCCCGGGACAGGGGTGGGGAGACCCAGTACTTC
NA,TRBJ1-1,TRBV9,NA,CASSVAITTEAFF,TGTGCCAGCAGCGTAGCTATAACGACTGAAGCTTTCTTT
few,TRBJ2-3,TRBV7-3,TRBD2,CASSLGTRADTQYF,TGTGCCAGCAGCTTGGGGACTAGGGCAGATACGCAGTATTTT
NA,TRBJ1-1,TRBV12-3/TRBV12-4,NA,CASSPDGEAFF,TGTGCCAGCAGTCCCGACGGTGAAGCTTTCTTT
NA,TRBJ2-2,TRBV7-7,NA,CASSLLGAGEAGELFF,TGTGCCAGCAGCTTACTTGGGGCAGGGGAGGCCGGGGAGCTGTTTTTT
NA,TRBJ1-2,TRBV19,NA,CASSSRVGYGYTF,TGTGCCAGTAGTTCCAGGGTAGGCTATGGCTACACCTTC
NA,TRBJ2-5,TRBV10-3,NA,CAIRQPRGGAQETQYF,TGTGCCATCCGTCAACCGAGGGGGGGGGCCCAAGAGACCCAGTACTTC
NA,TRBJ1-1,TRBV5-8,NA,CASRYQGANTEAFF,TGTGCCAGCAGGTATCAGGGTGCGAACACTGAAGCTTTCTTT
few,TRBJ2-1,TRBV28,NA,CASSLRRGDTYNEQFF,TGTGCCAGCAGTTTACGGAGGGGGGACACCTACAATGAGCAGTTCTTC
NA,TRBJ1-1,TRBV7-2,TRBD1,CASIGQGNTEAFF,TGTGCCAGCATCGGACAGGGAAACACTGAAGCTTTCTTT
few,TRBJ2-7,TRBV5-1,NA,CASSLEGGLGEQYF,TGCGCCAGCAGCTTGGAAGGGGGGTTAGGCGAGCAGTACTTC
NA,TRBJ2-3,TRBV3-1/TRBV3-2,NA,CASSQVRQGSTDTQYF,TGTGCCAGCAGCCAAGTTCGCCAGGGGAGCACAGATACGCAGTATTTT
NA,TRBJ2-1,TRBV15,NA,CATSRDQGNNEQFF,TGTGCCACCAGCAGAGATCAGGGGAACAATGAGCAGTTCTTC
few,TRBJ2-7,TRBV9,TRBD2,CASSARLAEGLLYEQYF,TGTGCCAGCAGCGCCAGACTAGCGGAGGGTCTATTGTACGAGCAGTACTTC
NA,TRBJ2-7,TRBV5-6,NA,CASTPGAWGAYEQYF,TGTGCCAGCACCCCAGGTGCGTGGGGAGCCTACGAGCAGTACTTC
few,TRBJ1-1,TRBV27,NA,CASSWDGNTEAFF,TGTGCCAGCAGTTGGGACGGGAACACTGAAGCTTTCTTT
NA,TRBJ2-7,TRBV7-2,NA,CASSLGGRTYEQYF,TGTGCCAGCAGCTTAGGTGGCCGAACCTACGAGCAGTACTTC
once,TRBJ2-1,TRBV5-1,NA,CASSFLGSSYNEQFF,TGCGCCAGCAGCTTTCTGGGGAGCTCCTACAATGAGCAGTTCTTC
few,TRBJ1-6,TRBV15,NA,CATGGRDNNSPLHF,TGTGCCACCGGGGGTAGGGACAACAATTCACCCCTCCACTTT
NA,TRBJ1-1,TRBV19,NA,CASTIRGGGTEAFF,TGTGCCAGTACCATACGAGGAGGGGGCACTGAAGCTTTCTTT
NA,TRBJ2-5,TRBV4-3,NA,CASSQDGTEETQYF,TGCGCCAGCAGCCAAGATGGAACAGAAGAGACCCAGTACTTC
few,TRBJ2-7,TRBV7-2,NA,CASSQQETSSYEQYF,TGTGCCAGCAGCCAACAGGAGACTAGCTCCTACGAGCAGTACTTC
NA,TRBJ2-3,TRBV27,NA,CASSPRDGGDTQYF,TGTGCCAGCAGTCCTCGGGACGGCGGAGATACGCAGTATTTT
NA,TRBJ1-2,TRBV19,TRBD1,CASSIRTGKGYGYTF,TGTGCCAGTAGTATCCGGACAGGGAAGGGGTATGGCTACACCTTC
NA,TRBJ1-1,TRBV28,TRBD1,CASSSQGGSAEAFF,TGTGCCAGCAGTTCCCAGGGGGGTTCGGCTGAAGCTTTCTTT
NA,TRBJ1-2,TRBV5-1,NA,CASSLVGSANYGYTF,TGCGCCAGCAGCTTGGTAGGATCAGCTAACTATGGCTACACCTTC
NA,TRBJ2-7,TRBV6-5,NA,CASIAPTGFHEQYF,TGTGCCAGCATCGCCCCCACAGGGTTCCACGAGCAGTACTTC
NA,TRBJ2-1,TRBV15,NA,CATSRDQESYNEQFF,TGTGCCACCAGCAGAGATCAGGAGAGCTACAATGAGCAGTTCTTC
few,TRBJ1-2,TRBV9,TRBD1,CASSVEGQGLYGYTF,TGTGCCAGCAGCGTAGAGGGACAGGGGTTATATGGCTACACCTTC
NA,TRBJ2-6,TRBV28,NA,CASPVSGANVLTF,TGTGCCAGCCCCGTGTCGGGGGCCAACGTCCTGACTTTC
once,TRBJ1-5,TRBV3-1/TRBV3-2,TRBD1,CASSQAQGAMCNQPQHF,TGTGCCAGCAGCCAAGCGCAGGGGGCAATGTGCAATCAGCCCCAGCATTTT
NA,TRBJ2-7,TRBV11-2,NA,CASSLGGEGKQYF,TGTGCCAGCAGCTTAGGAGGGGAAGGAAAGCAGTACTTC
NA,TRBJ2-1,TRBV4-3,TRBD2,CASSQDGRGVHNEQFF,TGCGCCAGCAGCCAAGATGGACGGGGGGTCCACAATGAGCAGTTCTTC
NA,TRBJ2-1,TRBV6-4,NA,CASSDRDNNEQFF,TGTGCCAGCAGTGACCGGGACAACAATGAGCAGTTCTTC
NA,TRBJ2-4,TRBV15,NA,CATSRGGIVEGNIQYF,TGTGCCACCAGCAGAGGGGGAATCGTCGAGGGGAACATTCAGTACTTC
NA,TRBJ2-7,TRBV7-2,TRBD2,CASRPTAGGPYEQYF,TGTGCCAGCAGACCCACAGCGGGAGGACCGTACGAGCAGTACTTC
NA,TRBJ1-2,TRBV5-1,TRBD1,CASSFTSGTGVEYGYTF,TGCGCCAGCAGCTTCACTTCCGGGACAGGGGTGGAATATGGCTACACCTTC
NA,TRBJ2-7,TRBV7-2,TRBD2,CASSLTSVSSYEQYF,TGTGCCAGCAGCCTAACTAGCGTTAGCTCCTACGAGCAGTACTTC
NA,TRBJ1-6,TRBV28,TRBD1,CASRTGTGNNSPLHF,TGTGCCAGCAGGACTGGGACAGGGAATAATTCACCCCTCCACTTT
NA,TRBJ2-1,TRBV5-5,TRBD1,CASSLEVIGQGRGEQFF,TGTGCCAGCAGCTTGGAGGTGATAGGACAGGGGCGGGGTGAGCAGTTCTTC
NA,TRBJ1-1,TRBV28,TRBD1,CASSSQGTDTEAFF,TGTGCCAGCAGTTCCCAAGGGACAGACACTGAAGCTTTCTTT
once,TRBJ1-4,TRBV7-2,NA,CASRSGGLANEKLFF,TGTGCCAGCAGGTCTGGGGGGCTGGCTAATGAAAAACTGTTTTTT
large,TRBJ1-4,TRBV2,NA,CASSVPGETNEKLFF,TGTGCCAGCAGTGTTCCAGGGGAAACTAATGAAAAACTGTTTTTT
NA,TRBJ2-7,TRBV12-5,NA,CATRGGTEYYEQYF,TGTGCTACCAGAGGGGGGACAGAATACTACGAGCAGTACTTC
NA,TRBJ2-7,TRBV6-1,NA,CASRMTDEQYF,TGTGCCAGCAGAATGACCGATGAGCAGTACTTC
NA,TRBJ1-5,TRBV15,NA,CATSRLLGEPQHF,TGTGCCACCAGCAGACTCCTGGGGGAGCCCCAGCATTTT
NA,TRBJ1-5,TRBV6-6,TRBD1,CASSPQGVSNQPQHF,TGTGCCAGCAGCCCACAGGGGGTTAGCAATCAGCCCCAGCATTTT
NA,TRBJ2-2,TRBV30,TRBD1,CAWRTGVGIGELFF,TGTGCCTGGAGGACAGGGGTGGGGATCGGGGAGCTGTTTTTT
large,TRBJ2-6,TRBV29-1,NA,CSVEPSSGANVLTF,TGCAGCGTTGAACCTTCCTCTGGGGCCAACGTCCTGACTTTC
NA,TRBJ1-2,TRBV5-1,NA,CASSLEVLKVHGYTF,TGCGCCAGCAGCTTGGAGGTCCTAAAGGTGCATGGCTACACCTTC
NA,TRBJ1-6,TRBV27,TRBD1,CASSQNTGGRSPLHF,TGTGCCAGCAGCCAGAACACAGGGGGCAGATCACCCCTCCACTTT
NA,TRBJ1-2,TRBV29-1,NA,CSVGGQKVDGYTF,TGCAGCGTTGGGGGACAAAAGGTGGATGGCTACACCTTC
NA,TRBJ2-3,TRBV4-1,NA,CASSQDLGLGTDTQYF,TGCGCCAGCAGCCAAGATCTCGGGCTTGGCACAGATACGCAGTATTTT
few,TRBJ1-1,TRBV11-2,NA,CASRLIGQHTEAFF,TGTGCCAGCCGTCTGATAGGACAGCACACTGAAGCTTTCTTT
NA,TRBJ2-3,TRBV15,TRBD2,CATSRVPSGSSDTQYF,TGTGCCACCAGCAGAGTCCCTAGCGGGAGTTCAGATACGCAGTATTTT
few,TRBJ2-3,TRBV6-2/TRBV6-3,NA,CASSARYTSTDTQYF,TGTGCCAGCAGTGCCCGGTACACTAGCACAGATACGCAGTATTTT
NA,TRBJ2-3,TRBV14,TRBD2,CASSPISLSGGTDTQYF,TGTGCCAGCAGCCCCATCAGCCTTAGCGGGGGCACAGATACGCAGTATTTT